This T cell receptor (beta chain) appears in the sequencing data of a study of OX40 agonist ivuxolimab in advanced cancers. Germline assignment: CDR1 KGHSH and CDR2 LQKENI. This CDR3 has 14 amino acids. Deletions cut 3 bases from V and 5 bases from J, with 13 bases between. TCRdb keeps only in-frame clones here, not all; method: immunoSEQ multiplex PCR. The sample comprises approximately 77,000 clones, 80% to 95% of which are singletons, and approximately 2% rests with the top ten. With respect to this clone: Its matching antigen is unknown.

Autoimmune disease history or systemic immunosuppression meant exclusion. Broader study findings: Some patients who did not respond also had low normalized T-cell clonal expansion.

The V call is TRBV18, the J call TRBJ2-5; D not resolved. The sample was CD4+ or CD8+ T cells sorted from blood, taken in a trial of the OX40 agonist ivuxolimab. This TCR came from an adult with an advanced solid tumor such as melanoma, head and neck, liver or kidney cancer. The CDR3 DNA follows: TGTGCCAGCTCACCCCCGACGGTGCGGGAGACCCAGTACTTC. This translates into CASSPPTVRETQYF.